One and the same sample provided the 26 T cell receptor beta chains below, sequenced in a study of post-analysis software for immune sequencing data. Study-wide points: Five TRBV segments were significantly more frequent in patients than in controls. TRBV5-6, TRBV5-1 and TRBV20-1 were among these segments.

Unique molecular identifiers tagged the TCR beta cDNA libraries. TCRdb reprocessed the PCR reads with MiXCR, giving one entry per CDR3 protein. There are some 450,000 distinct CDR3 sequences in the sample; 40% to 55% occur only once, and 12% lies in the top ten. These receptors' antigens are unknown. The specimen sequenced was blood. The source of these receptors is a girl aged 5-17 years with multiple sclerosis.

The chain is built from TRBV25-1 and TRBJ2-5; the match to TRBD2 covers 9 bases. This CDR3 has 15 residues. The junction had 8 bases not matched to a gene; V was cut back by 4 bases and J by 5 bases. Germline V gene data show CDR1 as MGHDK and CDR2 as SYGVNS. The CDR3 DNA sequence: TGTGCCAGCAGTGTTACCGGGACTAGCTATGAGACCCAGTACTTC. Amino acid sequence: CASSVTGTSYETQYF.

The gene calls are TRBV7-9 and TRBJ2-1, with D perhaps being TRBD1 or TRBD2 (5 bases each). Per germline, CDR1 SEHNR and CDR2 FQNEAQ (reference sequence). The CDR3 totals 15 residues. V shed 2 bases and J shed 10 bases, with 18 bases lying between them. As DNA, the CDR3 is TGTGCCAGCAGCTTAATTGGGACCGCCCTGAAGGAGCAGTTCTTC. It codes for CASSLIGTALKEQFF.

V is TRBV10-3 and J is TRBJ1-1; D ambiguous. Per the germline V gene, CDR1 is ENHRY and CDR2 is SYGVKD. There are 13 residues in the CDR3. V lost 11 bases and J 0 bases, leaving 13 bases between the germline ends. The CDR3: CASLRAMNTEAFF. DNA for the CDR3: TGTGCCTCCCTCCGGGCGATGAACACTGAAGCTTTCTTT.

In nucleotides, the CDR3 is TGCAGCGTTAAGGCGACTTACAATGAGCAGTTCTTC. Protein sequence: CSVKATYNEQFF. V gene TRBV29-1 combines with J gene TRBJ2-1; D is unclear. The V end was cut by 5 bases, the J end by 4 bases, with 9 bases between. Per germline, CDR1 SQVTM and CDR2 ANQGSEA. The CDR3 extends over 12 amino acids.

This CDR3 is CASSLLRAEQFF. The CDR3 coding sequence is TGTGCCAGCAGTTTATTAAGGGCCGAGCAGTTCTTC. The chain combines TRBV28 with TRBJ2-1; D not resolved. This CDR3 spans 12 amino acids. The V gene lost 1 base and the J gene lost 10 bases, with 8 bases spanning the gap. CDR1 is MDHEN, CDR2 SYDVKM, per germline.

The genes are TRBV5-4 and TRBJ2-5; D is unresolved. Trimming left V 0 bases short and J 1 base short, with 10 bases between. This CDR3 spans 15 amino acids. CDR1 SGHNT and CDR2 YYREEE come from the germline V gene (reference sequence). The CDR3 DNA is TGTGCCAGCAGCTTGGAGCAGGCCGTCCAAGAGACCCAGTACTTC. Translation gives CASSLEQAVQETQYF.

The genes are TRBV28 and TRBJ2-3; no definite D call. The CDR3 is 17 residues long. CDR1 is MDHEN and CDR2 is SYDVKM in the germline V gene. V gave up 3 bases and J gave up 0 bases, with 16 bases separating them. The DNA of the CDR3 is TGTGCCAGCAGTTTCGTCCGGTTAGTGGTTAGCACAGATACGCAGTATTTT. Amino acid sequence: CASSFVRLVVSTDTQYF.

This clonotype showed up just a few times. Germline is not matched at one junction end, which may reflect a read error. This chain uses TRBV7-7 with TRBJ2-1; 12 bases match TRBD2. CDR1 is SSHAT, CDR2 FNYEAQ, per germline (reference sequence). This CDR3 is built from 21 residues. The CDR3 spells CASSLHHPGTSGPSSYNEQFF. The CDR3 DNA sequence: TGTGCTAGCAGCTTGCATCACCCCGGGACTAGCGGGCCGAGCTCCTACAATGAGCAGTTCTTC.

This clonotype was detected only a few times. The chain is built from TRBV10-3 and TRBJ1-5, with 8 nucleotides matching TRBD1. Germline CDR1 ENHRY, CDR2 SYGVKD. The CDR3 loop spans 14 amino acids. V lost 6 bases and J lost 7; bases outside the gene matches: 8. CDR3: CAISGGGQAQPQHF. CDR3 in DNA: TGTGCCATCAGCGGCGGGGGACAGGCCCAGCCCCAGCATTTT.

The V call is TRBV12-3 or TRBV12-4, the J call TRBJ1-2; weak D call: TRBD1 (6 bases). CDR3 length: 12 amino acids. V was clipped by 7 bases and J by 6 bases, with 12 bases between them. The CDR3 coding sequence is TGTGCCAGCAAGGGGGGGGCAGATGGCTACACCTTC. Its translation is CASKGGADGYTF.

This clonotype was seen a handful of times. The chain employs TRBV29-1 and TRBJ2-5; 9 bases align to TRBD1. J gave up 11 bases and V 7 bases, and 11 bases lay outside the gene matches. The CDR3 loop spans 12 amino acids. From germline, CDR1 is SQVTM and CDR2 ANQGSEA. CDR3 nucleotides: TGCAGCGGAAAACAGGGGGCTGGGGAGCAGTACTTC. Its translation is CSGKQGAGEQYF.

The rearrangement joins TRBV20-1 to TRBJ2-7; possibly TRBD1 for D (6 bases). The germline V gene has CDR1 DFQATT and CDR2 SNEGSKA (reference sequence). The CDR3 has 13 residues. V was clipped by 6 bases and J by 6 bases, with 18 bases between them. The CDR3 bases are TGCAGTGCCTCCGATACAGGGTTCAGCGAGCAGTACTTC. It yields the protein CSASDTGFSEQYF.

This clonotype was observed a few times. V gene TRBV12-3 or TRBV12-4 combines with J gene TRBJ2-1, with D perhaps matching TRBD2 (5 bases). V gave up 5 bases and J gave up 3 bases, with 23 bases separating them. The CDR3 runs to 18 residues. The CDR3 region has the DNA TGTGCCAGCAGTCGCGTTCTCGTTTCGGGAAAAGTCTACAATGAGCAGTTCTTC. The encoded protein is CASSRVLVSGKVYNEQFF.

This clonotype was picked up one time. The chain carries TRBV6-1 and TRBJ1-5, with D uncertain. Germline V gene lookup returns CDR1 MNHNS and CDR2 SASEGT. V was cut by 1 base and J by 9 bases, with 13 bases left in between. The CDR3 has 14 amino acids. The CDR3 here is CASSEGLALGPQHF. Written as DNA, the CDR3 is TGTGCCAGCAGTGAAGGTTTGGCCTTGGGGCCCCAGCATTTT.

The J gene is TRBJ2-7, the V gene TRBV5-6; 7 bases are a match to TRBD2. The germline V gene encodes CDR1 SGHDT and CDR2 YYEEEE. V lost 3 bases, J lost 2 bases, and 11 bases stayed unmatched. The CDR3 is 16 amino acids. CDR3 bases: TGTGCCAGCAGCTGGGGCCGCCTAGCGGCAACCTACGAGCAGTACTTC. Translated, it gives CASSWGRLAATYEQYF.

This clonotype was counted once. The DNA for the CDR3 is TGTGCCAGCCATGGTACCAACTACGAGCAGTACTTC. This gives the protein CASHGTNYEQYF. V and J are TRBV19 and TRBJ2-7; no definite D call. This CDR3 has 12 residues. Germline V gene lookup returns CDR1 LNHDA and CDR2 SQIVND (reference sequence). V lost 9 bases to trimming and J lost 3 bases, with 12 bases between them.

The chain joins TRBV19 to TRBJ1-1, with D unresolved. Trimming left V 5 bases short and J 1 base short, with 11 bases between. Germline lookup yields CDR1 LNHDA and CDR2 SQIVND (reference sequence). The CDR3 runs 14 residues. CDR3 bases: TGTGCCAGTAGTGCACAGAACACGAACACTGAAGCTTTCTTT. Its translation is CASSAQNTNTEAFF.

This clonotype has more than one count but fewer than ten. This chain links TRBV10-1 with TRBJ2-1; 7 bases map to TRBD1. The CDR3 covers 12 residues. Unmatched junction bases numbered 3, after V lost 5 bases and J lost 8 bases. The germline gives CDR1 WNHNN, CDR2 SYGVQD (reference sequence). CDR3 in amino acids: CASSHRGDEQFF. For the CDR3, the DNA is TGCGCCAGCAGTCACAGGGGAGATGAGCAGTTCTTC.

The chain carries TRBV7-2 and TRBJ2-2; 8 positions agree with TRBD2. V was pared by 7 bases and J by 7 bases, with 11 bases of the junction left unmatched. This CDR3 spans 15 amino acids. CDR1 is SGHTA, CDR2 FQGNSA, per germline. The CDR3 loop reads CASNRASGSLGELFF. The CDR3 bases are TGTGCCAGCAACAGGGCCAGCGGGAGTCTCGGGGAGCTGTTTTTT.

This clonotype was observed once. The chain recombines TRBV7-6 with TRBJ2-7, with a possible D match to TRBD1 (5 bases). The DNA end is more similar to TRBJ2-5, so the J call may be wrong. CDR3 size: 15 residues. Germline CDR1 is SGHVS and CDR2 is FNYEAQ. The CDR3 loop is CASSLQGLVGETQYF. Written as DNA, the CDR3 is TGTGCCAGCAGCTTACAGGGCTTGGTCGGAGAGACCCAGTACTTC.

The rearrangement joins TRBV20-1 to TRBJ2-1; TRBD2 matches 11 bases. Germline CDR1 reads DFQATT; CDR2 reads SNEGSKA (reference sequence). V shed 3 bases, J shed 8 bases, and the junction held 12 bases outside the gene matches. The CDR3 extends over 16 amino acids. CDR3 nucleotide sequence: TGCAGTGCTAGCCCCTTTACTAGCGGGAGTCTCGATGAGCAGTTCTTC. It translates to CSASPFTSGSLDEQFF.

This clonotype was counted between two and nine times. The chain couples TRBV29-1 to TRBJ2-5; D is possibly TRBD1 (5 bases). Judging by the DNA end, TRBJ2-7 fits better; the J call may be wrong. The CDR3 consists of 14 residues. The germline V gene has CDR1 SQVTM and CDR2 ANQGSEA. The CDR3 sequence is CSVVHETDKYEQYF. The CDR3 nucleotides are TGCAGCGTTGTGCACGAGACAGACAAATACGAGCAGTACTTC.

The CDR3 loop reads CASSYAGQGGDTQYF. CDR3 nucleotides: TGTGCCAGCAGTTACGCTGGACAGGGTGGAGATACGCAGTATTTT. J is TRBJ2-3 and V is TRBV6-5; 8 bases agree with TRBD1. Germline trimming cut 2 bases from V and 5 bases from J; bases unmatched to any gene: 6. The CDR3 consists of 15 residues. The germline V gene encodes CDR1 MNHEY and CDR2 SVGAGI.

This clonotype came up a few times. The V and J genes are TRBV14 and TRBJ2-1, with 7 bases matching TRBD2. This CDR3 contains 16 residues. V shed 0 bases, J shed 4 bases, and the junction held 6 bases outside the gene matches. CDR1 and CDR2 from the germline V gene are SGHDN and FVKESK. The CDR3 DNA follows: TGTGCCAGCAGCCAAGAATGGACTAGACAATACAATGAGCAGTTCTTC. Translation: CASSQEWTRQYNEQFF.

The chain is built from TRBV5-5 and TRBJ2-1, with 9 positions matching TRBD2. CDR1 SGHKS and CDR2 YYEKEE come from the germline V gene (reference sequence). This CDR3 contains 16 residues. V dropped 0 bases and J dropped 0; count of bases not matched to a gene: 1. In nucleotides, the CDR3 is TGTGCCAGCAGCTTGGAAGCGGGAGGCTCCTACAATGAGCAGTTCTTC. Translating it yields CASSLEAGGSYNEQFF.

The genes are TRBV18 and TRBJ2-7; TRBD1 aligns across 10 bases. J was trimmed by 5 bases and V by 1 base; bases with no gene match: 5. The CDR3 sequence is 15 residues long. Germline lookup yields CDR1 KGHSH and CDR2 LQKENI. CDR3 loop: CASSPLGTGAHEQYF. For the CDR3, the DNA is TGTGCCAGCTCACCACTGGGGACAGGGGCCCACGAGCAGTACTTC.